The 14 T cell receptor beta chains listed next were all sequenced from one sample in a study of T cell responses to AZD1222 COVID-19 vaccine. Generated by immunoSEQ multiplex PCR, the TCRdb table keeps only in-frame clones and is missing some. The sample lists more than 70,000 clones, 90% occurring once. Sample: peripheral blood, taken on day 0 of AZD1222 vaccination. The receptors originated from an adult in good health.

This clone was counted once. The chain joins TRBV5-8 to TRBJ2-7, with D perhaps TRBD2 (6 bases). This CDR3 region has 13 residues. The germline gives CDR1 SGHTS, CDR2 YDEGEE. V gave up 6 bases and J gave up 5 bases, with 15 bases separating them. In DNA, the CDR3 is TGTGCCAGCAACGTTGGTACGGGGGACGAGCAGTACTTC. This gives the protein CASNVGTGDEQYF.

This clone was detected a few times. The chain links TRBV7-9 to TRBJ1-1, with D perhaps matching TRBD1 (6 bases). Trimming left V 7 bases short and J 3 bases short, with 15 bases between. This CDR3 is built from 14 residues. From germline, CDR1 is SEHNR and CDR2 FQNEAQ (reference sequence). The CDR3 DNA sequence: TGTGCCAGCATCAAAGGGGGGGTAGACACTGAAGCTTTCTTT. Amino acids: CASIKGGVDTEAFF.

The chain links TRBV15 to TRBJ2-7; D not certain. The V end lost 0 bases, the J end lost 4 bases, and 13 bases lay between the germline ends. The CDR3 has 15 amino acids. Germline-derived CDR1 and CDR2 are LNHNV and YYDKDF (reference sequence). The CDR3 DNA is TGTGCCACCAGCAGAGAGGTAGGGAATGGATACGAGCAGTACTTC. Protein product: CATSREVGNGYEQYF.

This chain's CDR3 is CASSLALSERARHTEAFF. The CDR3 nucleotides are TGTGCCAGCAGCTTGGCCCTCTCCGAGCGGGCGAGGCACACTGAAGCTTTCTTT. The V call is TRBV11-3, the J call TRBJ1-1; unclear D gene. Trimming removed 3 bases at V and 3 bases at J, with 23 bases between. Germline CDR1 SGHNT, CDR2 YENEEA. The CDR3 has 18 residues.

The rearrangement links TRBV19 to TRBJ2-2; D is possibly TRBD1 (5 bases). Trimming shortened V by 1 base and J by 5 bases, and 8 bases separated the two germline ends. The CDR3 runs 14 residues. The germline CDR1 and CDR2 sequences are LNHDA and SQIVND (reference sequence). The CDR3 sequence: CASSIVGDTGELFF. CDR3 bases: TGTGCCAGTAGTATAGTAGGGGATACCGGGGAGCTGTTTTTT.

The V call is TRBV19, the J call TRBJ2-1, with 14 bases matching TRBD2. The CDR3 loop spans 17 amino acids. Trimming at V came to 6 bases and at J to 7 bases, leaving 11 bases not matched to a gene. In germline, CDR1 is LNHDA, CDR2 SQIVND (reference sequence). CDR3 loop: CASSIKGTSGRFNEQFF. In DNA, the CDR3 is TGTGCCAGTAGCATAAAGGGGACTAGCGGGAGATTTAATGAGCAGTTCTTC.

Here the CDR3 reads CASSSLATASYGYTF. Here the CDR3 DNA reads TGTGCCAGCAGCTCGCTCGCGACAGCGTCATATGGCTACACCTTC. The chain recombines TRBV9 with TRBJ1-2; D may be TRBD1 (5 bases). The CDR3 loop spans 15 amino acids. Per the germline V gene, CDR1 is SGDLS and CDR2 is YYNGEE. V shed 4 bases and J shed 5 bases, with 18 bases lying between them.

This sequence joins TRBV29-1 and TRBJ1-1; D unclear. This CDR3 has 12 residues. In germline, CDR1 is SQVTM, CDR2 ANQGSEA. Deletions cut 3 bases from V and 8 bases from J, with 13 bases between. This chain's CDR3 is CSVEGGGSEAFF. The CDR3 DNA reads as TGCAGCGTTGAGGGCGGAGGGTCAGAAGCTTTCTTT. Supplemented by reference TRBV29-1 and TRBJ1-1, the full variable domain reads SAVISQKPSRDICQRGTSLTIQCQVDSQVTMMFWYRQQPGQSLTLIATANQGSEATYESGFVIDKFPISRPNLTFSTLTVSNMSPEDSSIYLCSVEGGGSEAFFGQGTRLTVV.

The chain has TRBV30 and TRBJ2-2, with 9 bases identical to TRBD1. The junction had 9 bases not matched to a gene; V was cut back by 4 bases and J by 6 bases. CDR3 length equals 15 residues. CDR1 is GTSNPN and CDR2 is SVGIG in the germline V gene (reference sequence). The CDR3 sequence: CAWNRDRAFPGELFF. The CDR3 bases are TGTGCCTGGAACCGGGACAGGGCTTTCCCCGGGGAGCTGTTTTTT.

The chain uses TRBV6-1 and TRBJ2-5, with a possible D match to TRBD2 (7 bases). The germline CDR1 and CDR2 sequences are MNHNS and SASEGT. With 3 bases removed from V and 5 bases from J, the gap between germline ends came to 10 bases. The CDR3 is 13 amino acids. CDR3 in DNA: TGTGCCAGCAGTGAGGGGGGGCCTGAGACCCAGTACTTC. Amino acids: CASSEGGPETQYF.

This chain joins TRBV2 and TRBJ1-6; 9 positions match TRBD1. The CDR3 length is 13 residues. Trimming cost V 6 bases and J 9 bases; bases outside gene matches: 3. Germline V gene lookup returns CDR1 SNHLY and CDR2 FYNNEI. CDR3 protein: CASRGDRVSPLHF. CDR3 nucleotide sequence: TGTGCCAGCAGGGGGGACAGGGTTTCACCCCTCCACTTT.

The rearrangement joins TRBV24-1 to TRBJ2-2; no definite D call. The ends were cut back, 1 base at V and 6 bases at J, with 11 bases in the middle. The germline V gene encodes CDR1 KGHDR and CDR2 SFDVKD. The CDR3 runs to 15 residues. This CDR3 reads CATSDFSSGPGELFF. CDR3 nucleotide sequence: TGTGCCACCAGTGATTTTAGCTCAGGCCCCGGGGAGCTGTTTTTT.

The chain links TRBV11-3 to TRBJ2-1; 12 nucleotides align to TRBD2. Losses at the gene ends were 3 bases for V and 9 bases for J; bases not matched to a gene: 6. The CDR3 contains 15 residues. Germline CDR1 is SGHNT and CDR2 is YENEEA. The CDR3 loop is CASSLMTSGSGEQFF. CDR3 coding DNA: TGTGCCAGCAGCTTGATGACTAGCGGGAGTGGTGAGCAGTTCTTC.

V and J are TRBV24-1 and TRBJ1-1; D may be TRBD1 (6 bases). The V and J ends lost 4 bases and 2 bases respectively, with 13 bases between them. Germline V gene data show CDR1 as KGHDR and CDR2 as SFDVKD. There are 15 residues in the CDR3. CDR3 protein: CATSEGGIGNTEAFF. The CDR3 nucleotides are TGTGCCACCAGTGAAGGGGGGATTGGTAACACTGAAGCTTTCTTT.